These 18 T cell receptor beta chains were all obtained from the same sample, sequenced in a study of CD8+CD57+ T cells in acquired aplastic anemia. The template for TCR beta VDJ and CDR3 sequence profiling was genomic DNA. Each CDR3 protein gets one entry after TCRdb re-called the reads with MiXCR. This table holds about 190,000 distinct CDR3 sequences, around half found once. Sequenced input: sorted CD4+, CD8+, or CD8+CD57+ T cells (not recorded which) from PBMCs. The receptors shown here come from a human donor in good health, serving as a control.

This sequence joins TRBV19 and TRBJ1-5; TRBD1 matches at 10 bases. CDR3 length: 16 amino acids. With V trimmed by 5 bases and J by 7 bases, 11 bases remained unmatched. CDR1 and CDR2 (germline): LNHDA, SQIVND (reference sequence). In nucleotides, the CDR3 is TGTGCCAGTAGTGTATCGGGACAGGGGTTGGGGCAGCCCCAGCATTTT. Translated, it gives CASSVSGQGLGQPQHF. The full variable domain, with the rest looked up from reference TRBV19 and TRBJ1-5, is DGGITQSPKYLFRKEGQNVTLSCEQNLNHDAMYWYRQDPGQGLRLIYYSQIVNDFQKGDIAEGYSVSREKKESFPLTVTSAQKNPTAFYLCASSVSGQGLGQPQHFGDGTRLSIL.

V is TRBV29-1 and J is TRBJ2-6; 7 positions match TRBD1. V lost 6 bases, J lost 2 bases, and 7 bases stayed unmatched. CDR3 length: 15 amino acids. The germline V gene has CDR1 SQVTM and CDR2 ANQGSEA. CDR3 bases: TGCAGCGTCTTGATTACAGGGGCTGGGGCCAACGTCCTGACTTTC. Translating it yields CSVLITGAGANVLTF.

This clonotype was observed a single time. At one end, the junction sequence differs from germline, possibly due to a read error. The chain combines TRBV10-3 with TRBJ1-6; 9 bases map to TRBD1. The CDR3 has 15 amino acids. Germline V gene data show CDR1 as ENHRY and CDR2 as SYGVKD. The CDR3 protein is CASSDPGQGDSPLHF. The CDR3 DNA reads TGTGCCAGCAGTGACCCGGGACAGGGCGATTCACCCCTCCACTTT.

The table lists this clonotype with many counts. The chain employs TRBV5-1 and TRBJ2-4; possibly TRBD1 for D (5 bases). The V gene's germline CDR1 is SGHRS and CDR2 YFSETQ. Trimming took off 1 base at V and 0 bases at J, with 11 bases between the two ends. This CDR3 spans 16 amino acids. The CDR3 region is CASSLHPREAKNIQYF. Written as DNA, the CDR3 is TGCGCCAGCAGCTTGCATCCCAGGGAAGCCAAAAACATTCAGTACTTC.

This clonotype has only a few counts. The chain recombines TRBV2 with TRBJ2-7; TRBD1 aligns across 7 bases. Trimming cost V 5 bases and J 1 base; bases outside gene matches: 11. Germline CDR1 reads SNHLY; CDR2 reads FYNNEI. The CDR3 length is 16 residues. The CDR3 region has the DNA TGTGCCAGCAGTTCCTCGGTGACAGGGTATTCCTACGAGCAGTACTTC. Protein sequence: CASSSSVTGYSYEQYF. Full variable domain (rest looked up from reference TRBV2 and TRBJ2-7): EPEVTQTPSHQVTQMGQEVILRCVPISNHLYFYWYRQILGQKVEFLVSFYNNEISEKSEIFDDQFSVERPDGSNFTLKIRSTKLEDSAMYFCASSSSVTGYSYEQYFGPGTRLTVT.

The chain has TRBV7-3 and TRBJ2-1, with TRBD2 matching over 9 bases. V was pared by 0 bases and J by 4 bases, with 4 bases of the junction left unmatched. The CDR3 length is 16 residues. Germline V gene sequence: CDR1 SGHTA, CDR2 FQGTGA. In DNA form, the CDR3 reads TGTGCCAGCAGCTTAACTGGCGGGGGGGGGTACAATGAGCAGTTCTTC. Amino acid sequence: CASSLTGGGGYNEQFF.

This chain joins TRBV10-3 and TRBJ1-5; 9 bases map to TRBD1. Unmatched junction bases numbered 5, after V lost 7 bases and J lost 7 bases. The germline CDR1 and CDR2 sequences are ENHRY and SYGVKD. This CDR3 is built from 13 residues. The chain's CDR3 is CAITGDRAQPQHF. The CDR3 nucleotides are TGTGCCATCACAGGGGACAGGGCACAGCCCCAGCATTTT.

This clonotype was detected many times. This rearrangement joins TRBV20-1 to TRBJ2-3, with D unclear. There are 13 residues in the CDR3. CDR1 DFQATT and CDR2 SNEGSKA come from the germline V gene (reference sequence). Trimming stripped 6 bases from V and 4 bases from J, with 14 bases between. CDR3 region: CSAPDLLPDTQYF. DNA of the CDR3: TGCAGTGCCCCGGACCTACTCCCAGATACGCAGTATTTT.

This clonotype was seen only once. The chain employs TRBV10-3 and TRBJ2-5; 14 nucleotides agree with TRBD2. This CDR3 region has 18 residues. Germline V gene sequence: CDR1 ENHRY, CDR2 SYGVKD. Trimming at V came to 4 bases and at J to 0 bases, leaving 7 bases not matched to a gene. In nucleotides, the CDR3 is TGTGCCATCAGTGTAGGGACTAGCGGGGGCCAGTACCAAGAGACCCAGTACTTC. Residues: CAISVGTSGGQYQETQYF.

The chain carries TRBV29-1 and TRBJ1-2; D ambiguous. Germline V gene data show CDR1 as SQVTM and CDR2 as ANQGSEA. The CDR3 runs 11 residues. V shed 1 base and J shed 11 bases, with 11 bases lying between them. The CDR3 nucleotides are TGCAGCGTTGAAGGCCTCAGTGGTTACACCTTC. Protein: CSVEGLSGYTF.

CDR3 amino acids: CASNAGTGGNGYTF. As DNA, the CDR3 is TGCGCCAGCAACGCCGGGACAGGGGGAAATGGCTACACCTTC. The genes are TRBV10-2 and TRBJ1-2; 11 nucleotides match TRBD1. Germline loops: CDR1 WSHSY, CDR2 SAAADI. Trimming took 7 bases from V and 6 from J; bases not matched to a gene: 7. The CDR3 consists of 14 residues.

Many counts were recorded for this clonotype. The chain is built from TRBV6-6 and TRBJ2-7, with D unresolved. The V and J ends lost 5 bases and 2 bases respectively, with 7 bases between them. Germline V gene data show CDR1 as MNHNY and CDR2 as SVGAGI (reference sequence). This CDR3 contains 12 residues. CDR3 region: CASSDTTYEQYF. The CDR3 nucleotides read TGTGCCAGCAGTGACACTACCTACGAGCAGTACTTC.

V is TRBV7-9 and J is TRBJ2-7; no firm D call. The CDR3 runs to 13 residues. Trimming took off 1 base at V and 3 bases at J, with 7 bases between the two ends. Germline V gene lookup returns CDR1 SEHNR and CDR2 FQNEAQ (reference sequence). The CDR3 sequence is CASSLGVGYEQYF. The CDR3, as DNA: TGTGCCAGCAGCTTAGGGGTCGGCTACGAGCAGTACTTC.

The V call is TRBV20-1, the J call TRBJ2-7; 11 positions match TRBD2. V lost 4 bases, J lost 7 bases, and 6 bases stayed unmatched. There are 13 residues in the CDR3. Germline CDR1 and CDR2: DFQATT and SNEGSKA (reference sequence). The CDR3 loop reads CSATSGGIGEQYF. CDR3 sequence (DNA): TGCAGTGCTACTAGCGGGGGGATAGGTGAGCAGTACTTC.

The gene calls are TRBV15 and TRBJ1-2, with 12 nucleotides matching TRBD1. J gave up 7 bases and V 0 bases, and 6 bases lay outside the gene matches. CDR1 and CDR2 (germline): LNHNV, YYDKDF (reference sequence). The CDR3 has 16 amino acids. The CDR3 reads CATSRDGGQGAIGYTF. The CDR3 coding sequence is TGTGCCACCAGCAGAGATGGGGGACAGGGGGCTATTGGCTACACCTTC.

The V call is TRBV7-2, the J call TRBJ2-3; 10 bases fit TRBD2. From germline, CDR1 is SGHTA and CDR2 FQGNSA. This CDR3 has 15 amino acids. Trimming removed 5 bases from V and 0 bases from J; junction bases left unmatched: 2. As DNA, the CDR3 is TGTGCCAGCAGCGGGACTAGCGATAGCACAGATACGCAGTATTTT. It yields the protein CASSGTSDSTDTQYF.

This clonotype appeared many times. The gene calls are TRBV12-3 or TRBV12-4 and TRBJ2-5; D might be TRBD2 (5 bases). This CDR3 has 13 amino acids. The V end was cut by 2 bases, the J end by 4 bases, with 8 bases between. DNA of the CDR3: TGTGCCAGCAGTTTACCTAGCCGAGAGACCCAGTACTTC. Protein: CASSLPSRETQYF.

About this clonotype: This may stem from a read error, because a much larger clone lies one nucleotide away. The chain uses TRBV20-1 and TRBJ2-3, with D perhaps TRBD2 (7 bases). Trimming removed 3 bases at V and 0 bases at J, with 19 bases between. CDR3 length: 17 amino acids. The germline CDR1 and CDR2 sequences are DFQATT and SNEGSKA (reference sequence). The CDR3 reads CSASEGGSWESTDTQYF. The CDR3 DNA reads TGCAGTGCTAGCGAGGGGGGGAGCTGGGAGAGCACAGATACGCAGTATTTT.